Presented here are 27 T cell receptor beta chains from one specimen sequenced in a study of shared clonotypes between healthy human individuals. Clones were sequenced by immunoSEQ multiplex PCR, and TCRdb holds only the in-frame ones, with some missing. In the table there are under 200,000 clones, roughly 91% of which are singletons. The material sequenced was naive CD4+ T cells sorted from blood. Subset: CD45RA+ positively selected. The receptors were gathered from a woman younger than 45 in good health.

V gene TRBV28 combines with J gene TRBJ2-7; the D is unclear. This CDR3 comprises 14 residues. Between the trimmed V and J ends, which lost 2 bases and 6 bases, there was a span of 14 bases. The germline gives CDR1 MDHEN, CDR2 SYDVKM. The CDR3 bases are TGTGCCAGCAGTTTACTGGGGATTTCGGGCGAGCAGTACTTC. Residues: CASSLLGISGEQYF.

The DNA for the CDR3 is TGTGCCAGCAGTTTAATTTTTCGGGGCTGGGATCAGCCCCAGCATTTT. Translated: CASSLIFRGWDQPQHF. This chain links TRBV27 with TRBJ1-5; perhaps TRBD1 as D (5 bases). Trimming pared 2 bases from V and 5 bases from J, leaving 16 bases between. The germline V gene has CDR1 MNHEY and CDR2 SMNVEV (reference sequence). This CDR3 is built from 16 residues.

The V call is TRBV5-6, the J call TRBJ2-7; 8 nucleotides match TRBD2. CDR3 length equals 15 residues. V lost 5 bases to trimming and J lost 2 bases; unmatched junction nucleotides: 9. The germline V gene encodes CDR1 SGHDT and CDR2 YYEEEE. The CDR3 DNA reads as TGTGCCAGCAGACCAAGCGGGAGTCTTGCCTACGAGCAGTACTTC. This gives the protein CASRPSGSLAYEQYF.

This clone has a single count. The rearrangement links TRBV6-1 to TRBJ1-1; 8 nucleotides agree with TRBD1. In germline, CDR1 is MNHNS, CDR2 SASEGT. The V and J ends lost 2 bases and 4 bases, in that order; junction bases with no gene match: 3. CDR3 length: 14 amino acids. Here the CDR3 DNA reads TGTGCCAGCAGTGAAATGGACAGGGTCACTGAAGCTTTCTTT. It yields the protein CASSEMDRVTEAFF.

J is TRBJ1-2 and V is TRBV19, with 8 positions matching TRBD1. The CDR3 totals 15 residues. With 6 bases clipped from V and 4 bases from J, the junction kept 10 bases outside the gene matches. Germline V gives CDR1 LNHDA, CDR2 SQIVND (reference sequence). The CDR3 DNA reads TGTGCCAGTAGCCCCCTCGGACAGGGAGCCTATGGCTACACCTTC. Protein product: CASSPLGQGAYGYTF. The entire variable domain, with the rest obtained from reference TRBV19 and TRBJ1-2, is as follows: DGGITQSPKYLFRKEGQNVTLSCEQNLNHDAMYWYRQDPGQGLRLIYYSQIVNDFQKGDIAEGYSVSREKKESFPLTVTSAQKNPTAFYLCASSPLGQGAYGYTFGSGTRLTVV.

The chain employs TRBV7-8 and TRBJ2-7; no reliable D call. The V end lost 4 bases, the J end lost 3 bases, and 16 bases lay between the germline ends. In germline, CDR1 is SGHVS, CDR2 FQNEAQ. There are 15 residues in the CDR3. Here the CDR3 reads CASSYSGPLVYEQYF. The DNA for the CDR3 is TGTGCCAGCAGCTACTCCGGGCCATTAGTCTACGAGCAGTACTTC.

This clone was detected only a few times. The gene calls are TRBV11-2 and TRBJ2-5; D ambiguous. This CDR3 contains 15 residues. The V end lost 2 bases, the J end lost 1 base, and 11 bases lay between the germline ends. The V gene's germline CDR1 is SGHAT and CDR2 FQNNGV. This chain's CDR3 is CASSLRYRLQETQYF. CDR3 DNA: TGTGCCAGCAGCTTAAGGTACAGACTCCAAGAGACCCAGTACTTC.

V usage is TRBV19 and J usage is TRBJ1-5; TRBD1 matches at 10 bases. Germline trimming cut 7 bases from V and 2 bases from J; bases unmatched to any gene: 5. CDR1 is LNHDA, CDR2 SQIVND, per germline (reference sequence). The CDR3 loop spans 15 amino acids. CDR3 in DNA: TGTGCCAGTATGGGACAGGGGATTGGCAATCAGCCCCAGCATTTT. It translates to CASMGQGIGNQPQHF.

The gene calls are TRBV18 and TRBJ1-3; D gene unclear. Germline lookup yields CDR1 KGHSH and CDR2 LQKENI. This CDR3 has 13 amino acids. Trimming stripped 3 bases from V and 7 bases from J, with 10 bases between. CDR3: CASSPPVVNTIYF. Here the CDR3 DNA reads TGTGCCAGCTCACCTCCGGTCGTCAACACCATATATTTT.

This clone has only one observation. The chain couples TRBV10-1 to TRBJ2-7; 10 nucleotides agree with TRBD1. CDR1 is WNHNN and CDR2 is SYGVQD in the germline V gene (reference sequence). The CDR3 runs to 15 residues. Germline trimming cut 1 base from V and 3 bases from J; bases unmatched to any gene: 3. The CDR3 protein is CASSEYGTGDYEQYF. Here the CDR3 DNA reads TGCGCCAGCAGTGAGTACGGGACAGGGGACTACGAGCAGTACTTC.

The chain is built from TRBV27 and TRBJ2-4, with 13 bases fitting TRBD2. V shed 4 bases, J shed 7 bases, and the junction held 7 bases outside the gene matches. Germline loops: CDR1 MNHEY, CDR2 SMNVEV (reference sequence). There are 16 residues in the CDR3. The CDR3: CASSYQGLAGLNIQYF. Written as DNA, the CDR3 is TGTGCCAGCAGTTACCAGGGACTAGCGGGATTGAACATTCAGTACTTC.

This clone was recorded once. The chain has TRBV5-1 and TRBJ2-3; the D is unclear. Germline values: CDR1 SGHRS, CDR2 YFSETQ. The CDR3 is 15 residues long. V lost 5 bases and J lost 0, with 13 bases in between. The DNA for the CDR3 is TGCGCCAGCAGTCCTGGTCAAACTAGCACAGATACGCAGTATTTT. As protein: CASSPGQTSTDTQYF.

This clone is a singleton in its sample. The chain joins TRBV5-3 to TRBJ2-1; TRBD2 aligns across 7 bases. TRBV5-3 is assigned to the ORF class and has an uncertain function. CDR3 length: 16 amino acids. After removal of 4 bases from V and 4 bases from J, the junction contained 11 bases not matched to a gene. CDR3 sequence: CARSKETGRSYNEQFF. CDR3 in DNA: TGTGCCAGAAGCAAAGAAACCGGGAGGTCTTACAATGAGCAGTTCTTC.

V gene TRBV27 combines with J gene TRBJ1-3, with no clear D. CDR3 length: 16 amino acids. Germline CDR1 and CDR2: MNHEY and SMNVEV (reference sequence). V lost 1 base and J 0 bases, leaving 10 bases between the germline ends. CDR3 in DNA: TGTGCCAGCAGTTTATACGGCAAAGACTCTGGAAACACCATATATTTT. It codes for CASSLYGKDSGNTIYF.

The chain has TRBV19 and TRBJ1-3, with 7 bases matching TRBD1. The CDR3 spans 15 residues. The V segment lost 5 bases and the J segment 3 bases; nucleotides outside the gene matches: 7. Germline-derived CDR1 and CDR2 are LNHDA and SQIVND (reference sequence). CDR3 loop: CASSEDREGGNTIYF. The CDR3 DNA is TGTGCCAGTAGTGAAGACAGGGAGGGTGGAAACACCATATATTTT. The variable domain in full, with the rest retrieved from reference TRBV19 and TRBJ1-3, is DGGITQSPKYLFRKEGQNVTLSCEQNLNHDAMYWYRQDPGQGLRLIYYSQIVNDFQKGDIAEGYSVSREKKESFPLTVTSAQKNPTAFYLCASSEDREGGNTIYFGEGSWLTVV.

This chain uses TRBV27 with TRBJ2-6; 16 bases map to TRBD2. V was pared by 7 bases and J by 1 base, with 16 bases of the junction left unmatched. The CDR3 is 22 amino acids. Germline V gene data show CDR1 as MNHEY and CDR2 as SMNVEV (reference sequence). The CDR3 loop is CASKRLLLGLAGGPSGANVLTF. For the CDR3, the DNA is TGTGCCAGCAAGAGGCTCTTGCTGGGACTAGCGGGAGGGCCGTCTGGGGCCAACGTCCTGACTTTC.

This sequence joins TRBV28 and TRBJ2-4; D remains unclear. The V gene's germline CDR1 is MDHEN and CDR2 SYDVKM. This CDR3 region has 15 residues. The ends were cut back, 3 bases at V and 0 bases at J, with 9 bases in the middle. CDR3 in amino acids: CASSLASLAKNIQYF. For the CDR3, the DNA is TGTGCCAGCAGTTTGGCTAGTCTAGCCAAAAACATTCAGTACTTC. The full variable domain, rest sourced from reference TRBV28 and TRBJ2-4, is DVKVTQSSRYLVKRTGEKVFLECVQDMDHENMFWYRQDPGLGLRLIYFSYDVKMKEKGDIPEGYSVSREKKERFSLILESASTNQTSMYLCASSLASLAKNIQYFGAGTRLSVL.

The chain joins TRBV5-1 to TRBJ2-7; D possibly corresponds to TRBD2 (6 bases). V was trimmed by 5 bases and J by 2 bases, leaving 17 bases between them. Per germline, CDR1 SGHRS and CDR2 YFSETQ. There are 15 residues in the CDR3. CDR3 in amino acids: CASRRGATGPYEQYF. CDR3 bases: TGCGCCAGCAGGCGCGGGGCGACGGGCCCCTACGAGCAGTACTTC.

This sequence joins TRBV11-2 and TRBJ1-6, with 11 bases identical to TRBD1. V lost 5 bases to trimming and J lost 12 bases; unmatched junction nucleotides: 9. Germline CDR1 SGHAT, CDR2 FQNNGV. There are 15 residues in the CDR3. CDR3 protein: CASSRMGQGDVPLHF. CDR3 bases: TGTGCCAGCAGCCGGATGGGACAGGGGGACGTACCCCTCCACTTT.

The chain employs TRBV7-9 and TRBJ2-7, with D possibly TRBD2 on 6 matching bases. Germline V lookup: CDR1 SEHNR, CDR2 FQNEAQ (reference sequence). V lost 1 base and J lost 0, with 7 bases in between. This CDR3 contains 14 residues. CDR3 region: CASSLVADSYEQYF. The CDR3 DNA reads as TGTGCCAGCAGCTTAGTAGCGGACTCCTACGAGCAGTACTTC. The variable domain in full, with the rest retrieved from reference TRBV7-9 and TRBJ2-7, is DTGVSQNPRHKITKRGQNVTFRCDPISEHNRLYWYRQTLGQGPEFLTYFQNEAQLEKSRLLSDRFSAERPKGSFSTLEIQRTEQGDSAMYLCASSLVADSYEQYFGPGTRLTVT.

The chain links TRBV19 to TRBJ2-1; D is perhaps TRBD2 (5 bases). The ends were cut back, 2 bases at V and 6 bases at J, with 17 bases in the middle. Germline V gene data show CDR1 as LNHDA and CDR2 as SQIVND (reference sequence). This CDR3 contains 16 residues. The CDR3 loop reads CASSIFGEAGGNEQFF. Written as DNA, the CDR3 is TGTGCCAGTAGTATATTCGGGGAAGCAGGTGGCAATGAGCAGTTCTTC.

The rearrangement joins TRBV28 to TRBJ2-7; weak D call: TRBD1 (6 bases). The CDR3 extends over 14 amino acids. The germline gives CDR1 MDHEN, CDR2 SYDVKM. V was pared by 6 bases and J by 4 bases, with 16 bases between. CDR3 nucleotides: TGTGCCAGCAGGACAATGGGACAAAAATACGAGCAGTACTTC. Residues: CASRTMGQKYEQYF.

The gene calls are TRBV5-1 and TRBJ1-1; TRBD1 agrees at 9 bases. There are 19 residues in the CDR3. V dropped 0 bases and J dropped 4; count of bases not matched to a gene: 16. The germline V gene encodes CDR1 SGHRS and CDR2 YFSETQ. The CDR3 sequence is CASSLAKKDRGRVSTEAFF. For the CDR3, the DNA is TGCGCCAGCAGCTTGGCGAAGAAGGACAGGGGAAGGGTATCCACTGAAGCTTTCTTT.

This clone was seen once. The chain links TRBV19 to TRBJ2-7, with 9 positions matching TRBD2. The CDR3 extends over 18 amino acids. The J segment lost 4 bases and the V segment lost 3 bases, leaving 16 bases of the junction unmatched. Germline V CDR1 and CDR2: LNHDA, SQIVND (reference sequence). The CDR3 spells CASSIRVAGEAGRYEQYF. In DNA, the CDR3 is TGTGCCAGTAGTATCAGGGTAGCGGGAGAAGCGGGTCGATACGAGCAGTACTTC.

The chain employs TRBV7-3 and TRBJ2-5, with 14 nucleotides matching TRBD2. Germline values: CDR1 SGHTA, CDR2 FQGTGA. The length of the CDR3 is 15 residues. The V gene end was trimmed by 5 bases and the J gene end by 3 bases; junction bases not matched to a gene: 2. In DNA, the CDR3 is TGTGCCAGCAGCAAGGGACTAGCGGGAGAAGAGACCCAGTACTTC. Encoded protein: CASSKGLAGEETQYF.

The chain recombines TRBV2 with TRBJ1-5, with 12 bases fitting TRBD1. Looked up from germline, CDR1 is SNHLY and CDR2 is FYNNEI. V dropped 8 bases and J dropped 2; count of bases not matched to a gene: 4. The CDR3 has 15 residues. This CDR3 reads CASGGQGAGNQPQHF. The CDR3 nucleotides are TGTGCCAGCGGGGGACAGGGGGCCGGCAATCAGCCCCAGCATTTT.

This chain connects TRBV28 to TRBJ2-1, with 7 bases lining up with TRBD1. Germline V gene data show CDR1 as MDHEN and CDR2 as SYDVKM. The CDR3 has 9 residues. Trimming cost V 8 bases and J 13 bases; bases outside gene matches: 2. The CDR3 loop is CASGTVQFF. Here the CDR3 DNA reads TGTGCCAGCGGGACAGTCCAGTTCTTC.